This entry describes one T cell receptor beta chain. The multiple sclerosis controls were treatment-naive patients affected by stable or active relapsing-remitting disease. With random hexamers, 0.5 to 1 ug RNA was reverse transcribed. TCRdb processed the immunoSEQ multiplex PCR reads anew with MiXCR; each CDR3 protein has one entry. The data contain some 120,000 distinct CDR3 sequences, more than 80% of them singletons. This record belongs to a study of CD8 T cells in Susac syndrome. The CDR3 spans 14 residues. Trimming shortened V by 6 bases and J by 3 bases, and 15 bases separated the two germline ends.

Sample: CD8+ T cells from PBMCs. This TCR derives from a human donor with multiple sclerosis. The chain combines TRBV12-3 or TRBV12-4 with TRBJ2-7; possibly TRBD1 or TRBD2 for D (7 bases each). The CDR3 loop is CASSLQGRVYEQYF. DNA of the CDR3: TGTGCCAGCAGCCTACAGGGGAGGGTCTACGAGCAGTACTTC.